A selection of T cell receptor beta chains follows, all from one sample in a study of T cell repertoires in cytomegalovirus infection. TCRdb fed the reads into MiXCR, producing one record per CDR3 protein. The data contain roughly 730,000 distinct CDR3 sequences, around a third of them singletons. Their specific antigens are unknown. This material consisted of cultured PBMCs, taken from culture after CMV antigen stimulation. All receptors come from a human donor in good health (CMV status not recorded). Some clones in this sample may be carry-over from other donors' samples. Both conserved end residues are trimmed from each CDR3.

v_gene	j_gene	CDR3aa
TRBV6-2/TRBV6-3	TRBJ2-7	ASRKTDSYEQY
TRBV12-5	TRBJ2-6	ASGLVKWQGTGANVLT
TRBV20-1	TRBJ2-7	SAPPRAGPYEQY
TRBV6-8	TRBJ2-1	ASSYSQSAGGQRANEQF
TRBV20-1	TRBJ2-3	SATWREAGSTDTQY
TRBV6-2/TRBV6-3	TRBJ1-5	ASSYRGISNQPQH
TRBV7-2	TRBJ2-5	ASSFWGGMQETQY
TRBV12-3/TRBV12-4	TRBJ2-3	ASSLAPNTDTQY
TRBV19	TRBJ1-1	ASSGQGPASEAF
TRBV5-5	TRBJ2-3	ATSPAGGSADTQY
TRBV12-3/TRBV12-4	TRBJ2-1	ASSFGGGPPKPTYNEQF
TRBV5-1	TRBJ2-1	ASSLDPGGLNEQF
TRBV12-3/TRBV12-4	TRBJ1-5	ASSESLAQH
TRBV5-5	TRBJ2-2	ASSLGGEIPNTGELF
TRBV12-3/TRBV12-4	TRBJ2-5	ASSMMTAGETQY
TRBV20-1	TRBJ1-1	SAGWAVKNTEAF
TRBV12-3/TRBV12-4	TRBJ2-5	ASSSRQAGAETQY
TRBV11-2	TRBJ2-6	ASSYRDKLGSGANVLT
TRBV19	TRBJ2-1	ASSSGRRPYNEQF
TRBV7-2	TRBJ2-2	ASSSERVTGELF
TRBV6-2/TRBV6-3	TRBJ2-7	ASSPATGRESDEQY
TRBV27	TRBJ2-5	ASSWGPGAAQETQY
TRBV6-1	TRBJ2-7	ASSVLAGQVNPYEQY
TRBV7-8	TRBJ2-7	ASSASSLDEQY
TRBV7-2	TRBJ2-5	ASSLGGTSGLGSQY
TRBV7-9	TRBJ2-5	ASSPPTDQETQY
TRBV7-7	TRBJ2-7	ASSPGTASIEQY
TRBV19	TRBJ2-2	ASQAGELF
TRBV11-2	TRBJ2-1	ASSTLAGEIYNEQF
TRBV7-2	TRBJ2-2	ASSGGRLSPTDTGELF
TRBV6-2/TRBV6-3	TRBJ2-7	ASSYSVRVRDYEQY
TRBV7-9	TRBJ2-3	ASTSRGSLSTDTQY
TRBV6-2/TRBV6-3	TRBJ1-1	ASSYAGLKDAF
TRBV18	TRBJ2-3	ASSPYAGAADTQY
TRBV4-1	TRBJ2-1	ASSQDLQGAYNEQF
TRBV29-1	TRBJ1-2	SVDRTDGGYT
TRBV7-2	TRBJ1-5	ASSPGGPGRKH
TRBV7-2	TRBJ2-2	ASSLRRGGRTGELF
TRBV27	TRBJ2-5	ASTPFSGGTQETQY
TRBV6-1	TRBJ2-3	ASTNRGTSGRAVDTQY
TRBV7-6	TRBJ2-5	ASSPPGANQETQY
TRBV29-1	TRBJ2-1	SVTTYNEQF
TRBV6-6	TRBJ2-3	ASSYSKGRGDTQY
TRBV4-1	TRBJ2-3	ASSREPGLPGDTQY
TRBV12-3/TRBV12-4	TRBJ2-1	ASSATGGISYNEQF
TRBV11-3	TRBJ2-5	ASSSGGRARETQY
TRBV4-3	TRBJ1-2	ASSQVPGQSYGYT
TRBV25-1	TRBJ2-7	ASSGDRGNYEQY